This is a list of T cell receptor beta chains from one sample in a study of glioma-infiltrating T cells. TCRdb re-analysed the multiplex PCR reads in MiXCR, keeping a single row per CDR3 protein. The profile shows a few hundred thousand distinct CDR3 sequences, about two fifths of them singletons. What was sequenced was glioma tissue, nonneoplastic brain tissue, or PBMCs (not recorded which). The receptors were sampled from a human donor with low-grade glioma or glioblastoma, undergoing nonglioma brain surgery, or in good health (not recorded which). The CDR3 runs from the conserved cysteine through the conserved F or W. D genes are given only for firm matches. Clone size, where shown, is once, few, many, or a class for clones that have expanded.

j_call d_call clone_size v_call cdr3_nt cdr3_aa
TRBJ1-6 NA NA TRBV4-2 TGTGCCAGCAGCCAAGATCAAGCAGGGAGGATACCCCTCCACTTT CASSQDQAGRIPLHF
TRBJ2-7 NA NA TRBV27 TGTGCCAGCAGAGGTGGGGTACCCCTGGAGCAGTACTTC CASRGGVPLEQYF
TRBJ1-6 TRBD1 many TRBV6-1 TGTGCCAGCACCAGACAGGGTCTTAGTTCACCCCTCCACTTT CASTRQGLSSPLHF
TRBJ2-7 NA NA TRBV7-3 TGTGCCAGCAGCCCACACCAAGGGGAGCAGTACTTC CASSPHQGEQYF
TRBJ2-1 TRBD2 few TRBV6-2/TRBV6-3 TGTGCCAGCAGTTACCCCAGGCGACTAGCGGGAGTCCTGAGCTCCTACAATGAGCAGTTCTTC CASSYPRRLAGVLSSYNEQFF
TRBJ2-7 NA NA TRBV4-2 TGTGCCAGCAGCTCAGGGGACGCCTACGAGCAGTACTTC CASSSGDAYEQYF
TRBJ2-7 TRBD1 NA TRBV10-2 TGTGCCACTACTTACGGACAGGGGAAAAACGAGCAGTACTTC CATTYGQGKNEQYF
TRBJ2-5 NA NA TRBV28 TGTGCCAGCAGCTCGGACTTACAAGAGACCCAGTACTTC CASSSDLQETQYF
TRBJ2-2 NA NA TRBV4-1 TGCGCCAGCAGCCAAGATCGTTCAGGCACCGGGGAGCTGTTTTTT CASSQDRSGTGELFF
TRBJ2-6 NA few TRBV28 TGTGCCAGCAGTTTAGGGGAGGTCGGGGCCAACGTCCTGACTTTC CASSLGEVGANVLTF
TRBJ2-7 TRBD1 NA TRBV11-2 TGTGCCAGCAGCTTGAGACAGGGGTTCTACGAGCAGTACTTC CASSLRQGFYEQYF
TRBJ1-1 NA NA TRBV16 TGTGCCAGCAGCCCCACGGGCGGGCTTCCGGCCTTT CASSPTGGLPAF
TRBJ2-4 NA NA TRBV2 TGTGCCAGCAGAGGGGCCCGGGTGGCCAAAAACATTCAGTACTTC CASRGARVAKNIQYF